The clone carrying this TCR beta chain has at least ten counts. Its cognate antigen is unknown. CDR1 is SGHVS and CDR2 is FQNEAQ in the germline V gene. This CDR3 has 18 amino acids. The trim removed 5 bases at V and 0 bases at J, leaving 12 bases unmatched. These data come from a study of T cell repertoires in cytomegalovirus infection. Study-wide context: Based on public TCR beta signatures, there were indications of CMV infection and of a matching HLA type. Broader study findings: HLA-C-restricted TCR beta clonotypes specific for CMV led the ex vivo response.

TCRdb reanalysed the reads using MiXCR and keeps one entry per CDR3 protein. The sample yields fewer than 950,000 distinct CDR3 sequences, around a third seen once. Source: cultured CD8+ T cells from PBMCs, taken from culture after CMV antigen stimulation. This sequence was found in a human donor in good health (CMV status not recorded). Some clones in this sample may be carry-over from other donors' samples. The chain employs TRBV7-8 and TRBJ1-5; the match to TRBD1 covers 8 bases. The CDR3 DNA follows: TGTGCCAGCAGCACGGACAGGGAGACATCCTATAGCAATCAGCCCCAGCATTTT. This codes for CASSTDRETSYSNQPQHF.